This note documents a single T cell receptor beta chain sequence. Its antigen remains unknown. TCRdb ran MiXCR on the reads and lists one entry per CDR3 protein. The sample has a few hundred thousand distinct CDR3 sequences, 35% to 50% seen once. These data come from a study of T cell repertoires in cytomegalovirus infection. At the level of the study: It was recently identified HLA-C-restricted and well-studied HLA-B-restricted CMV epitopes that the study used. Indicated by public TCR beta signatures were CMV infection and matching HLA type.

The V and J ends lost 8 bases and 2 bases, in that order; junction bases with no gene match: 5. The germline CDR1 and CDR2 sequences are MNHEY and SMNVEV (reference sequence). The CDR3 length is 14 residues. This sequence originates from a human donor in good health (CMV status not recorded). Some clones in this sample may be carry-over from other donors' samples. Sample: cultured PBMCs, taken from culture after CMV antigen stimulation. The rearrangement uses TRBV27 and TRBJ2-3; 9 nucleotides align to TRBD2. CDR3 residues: CASWRGGTTDTQYF. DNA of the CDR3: TGTGCCAGCTGGCGGGGGGGCACCACAGATACGCAGTATTTT.